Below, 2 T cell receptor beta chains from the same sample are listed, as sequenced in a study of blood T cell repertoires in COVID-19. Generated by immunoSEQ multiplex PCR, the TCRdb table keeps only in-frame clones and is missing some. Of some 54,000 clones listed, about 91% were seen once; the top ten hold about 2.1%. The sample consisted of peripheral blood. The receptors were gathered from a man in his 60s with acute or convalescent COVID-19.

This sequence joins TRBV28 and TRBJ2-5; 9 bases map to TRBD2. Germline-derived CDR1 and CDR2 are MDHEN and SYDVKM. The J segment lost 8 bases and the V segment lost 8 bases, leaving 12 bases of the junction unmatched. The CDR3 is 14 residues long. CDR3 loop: CASAPRAGGGTQYF. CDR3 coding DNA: TGTGCCAGCGCCCCCAGGGCGGGGGGGGGAACCCAGTACTTC.

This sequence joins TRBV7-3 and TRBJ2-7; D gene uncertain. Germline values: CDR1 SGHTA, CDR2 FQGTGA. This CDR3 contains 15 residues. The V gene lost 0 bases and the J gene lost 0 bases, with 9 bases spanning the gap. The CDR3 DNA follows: TGTGCCAGCAGCTTAACGGCAGGAAGCTCCTACGAGCAGTACTTC. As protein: CASSLTAGSSYEQYF. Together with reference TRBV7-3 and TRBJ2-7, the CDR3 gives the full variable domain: GAGVSQTPSNKVTEKGKYVELRCDPISGHTALYWYRQSLGQGPEFLIYFQGTGAADDSGLPNDRFFAVRPEGSVSTLKIQRTERGDSAVYLCASSLTAGSSYEQYFGPGTRLTVT.